The following is a TCR beta chain sequence with its context. Its matching antigen is unknown. This CDR3 is built from 14 residues. V lost 2 bases and J lost 2, with 11 bases in between. The germline V gene encodes CDR1 SGHRS and CDR2 YFSETQ. This specimen comes from a study of cytomegalovirus exposure and HLA in healthy donors. Overall study findings and caveats: In a later analysis, more than 15,000 TCR beta sequences were associated with HLA alleles at 0.05 false discovery rate. A prior analysis recorded that most TCR beta V segments were productive about 90% or about 30% of the time. In presence/absence analyses, roughly uniform sequencing depth across donors was assumed. For TCR beta chains, V- and J-gene trimming was later linked to a missense DCLRE1C variant.

Both 60 Vbeta primers and 13 Jbeta primers went into the PCR. Using immunoSEQ multiplex PCR, the repertoire was profiled, and TCRdb retains in-frame clones only, with some absent. Counted here are around 100,000 clones, 74% occurring once; the ten biggest clones make up 4.2%. This TCR came from a woman between 40 and 55 years old in good health and CMV-seropositive. This chain joins TRBV5-1 and TRBJ2-7, with D uncertain. Sequencing used PBMCs. Written as DNA, the CDR3 is TGCGCCAGCAGCTTAAGGCAGGTGACCTACGAGCAGTACTTC. Translating it yields CASSLRQVTYEQYF.